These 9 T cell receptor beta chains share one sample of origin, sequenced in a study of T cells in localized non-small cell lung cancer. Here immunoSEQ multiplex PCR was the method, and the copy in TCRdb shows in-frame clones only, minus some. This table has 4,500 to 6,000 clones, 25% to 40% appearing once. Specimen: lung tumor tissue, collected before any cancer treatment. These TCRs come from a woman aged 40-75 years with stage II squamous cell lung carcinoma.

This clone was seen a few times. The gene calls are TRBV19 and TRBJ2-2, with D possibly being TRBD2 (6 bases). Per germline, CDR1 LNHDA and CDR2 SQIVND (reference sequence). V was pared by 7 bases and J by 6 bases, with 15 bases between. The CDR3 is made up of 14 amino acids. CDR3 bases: TGTGCCAGTACCCTAAACGGAGGGGCCGGGGAGCTGTTTTTT. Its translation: CASTLNGGAGELFF.

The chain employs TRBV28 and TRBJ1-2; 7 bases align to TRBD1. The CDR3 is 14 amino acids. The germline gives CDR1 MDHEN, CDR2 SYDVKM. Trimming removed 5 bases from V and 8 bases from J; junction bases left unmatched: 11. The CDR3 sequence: CASSPHSQGGGYTF. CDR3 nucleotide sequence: TGTGCCAGCAGTCCGCACTCCCAGGGGGGGGGCTACACCTTC.

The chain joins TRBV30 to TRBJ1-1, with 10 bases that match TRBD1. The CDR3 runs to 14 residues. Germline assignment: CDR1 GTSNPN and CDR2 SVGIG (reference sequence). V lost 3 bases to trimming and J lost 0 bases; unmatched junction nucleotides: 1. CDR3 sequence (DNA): TGTGCCTGGAGGGACAGGGGGTTGAACACTGAAGCTTTCTTT. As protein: CAWRDRGLNTEAFF.

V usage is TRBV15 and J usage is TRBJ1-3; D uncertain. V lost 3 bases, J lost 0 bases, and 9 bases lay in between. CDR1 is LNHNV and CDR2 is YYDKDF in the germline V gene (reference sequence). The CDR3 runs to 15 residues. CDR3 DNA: TGTGCCACCAGCAGTAGAGCCTTCTCTGGAAACACCATATATTTT. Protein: CATSSRAFSGNTIYF.

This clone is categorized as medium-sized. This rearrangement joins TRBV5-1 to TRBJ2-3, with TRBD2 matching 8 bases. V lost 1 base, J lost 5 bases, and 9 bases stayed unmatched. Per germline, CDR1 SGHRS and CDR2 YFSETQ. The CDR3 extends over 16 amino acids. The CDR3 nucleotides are TGCGCCAGCAGCTTGTGGGGAGCGGGAGTCGAAGATACGCAGTATTTT. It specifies CASSLWGAGVEDTQYF.

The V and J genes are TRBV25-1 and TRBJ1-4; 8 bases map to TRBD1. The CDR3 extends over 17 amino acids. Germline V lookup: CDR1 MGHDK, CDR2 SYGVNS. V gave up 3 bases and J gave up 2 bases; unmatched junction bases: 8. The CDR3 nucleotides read TGTGCCAGCAGTGACTCAGGGGGCGGGGTGACTAATGAAAAACTGTTTTTT. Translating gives CASSDSGGGVTNEKLFF.

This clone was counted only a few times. CDR3 DNA: TGTGCCAGCAGCTTAGAAGGGACTAGCGGGAGGGTCAATGAGCAGTTCTTC. Residues: CASSLEGTSGRVNEQFF. The chain is built from TRBV11-3 and TRBJ2-1; 16 positions agree with TRBD2. From germline, CDR1 is SGHNT and CDR2 YENEEA. This CDR3 comprises 17 residues. Trimming at V came to 0 bases and at J to 6 bases, leaving 2 bases not matched to a gene.

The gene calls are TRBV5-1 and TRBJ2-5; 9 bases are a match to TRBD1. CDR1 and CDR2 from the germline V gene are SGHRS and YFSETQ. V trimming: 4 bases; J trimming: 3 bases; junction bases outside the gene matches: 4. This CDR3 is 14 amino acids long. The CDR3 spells CASSEGTGKETQYF. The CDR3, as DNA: TGCGCCAGCAGCGAGGGGACAGGGAAAGAGACCCAGTACTTC. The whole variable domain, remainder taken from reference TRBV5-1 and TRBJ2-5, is KAGVTQTPRYLIKTRGQQVTLSCSPISGHRSVSWYQQTPGQGLQFLFEYFSETQRNKGNFPGRFSGRQFSNSRSEMNVSTLELGDSALYLCASSEGTGKETQYFGPGTRLLVL.

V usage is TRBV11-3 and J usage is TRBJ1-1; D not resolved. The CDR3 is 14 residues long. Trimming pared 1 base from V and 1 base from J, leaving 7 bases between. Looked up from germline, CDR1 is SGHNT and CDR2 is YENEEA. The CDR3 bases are TGTGCCAGCAGCTTAGGGTGGGGGAACACTGAAGCTTTCTTT. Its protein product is CASSLGWGNTEAFF.